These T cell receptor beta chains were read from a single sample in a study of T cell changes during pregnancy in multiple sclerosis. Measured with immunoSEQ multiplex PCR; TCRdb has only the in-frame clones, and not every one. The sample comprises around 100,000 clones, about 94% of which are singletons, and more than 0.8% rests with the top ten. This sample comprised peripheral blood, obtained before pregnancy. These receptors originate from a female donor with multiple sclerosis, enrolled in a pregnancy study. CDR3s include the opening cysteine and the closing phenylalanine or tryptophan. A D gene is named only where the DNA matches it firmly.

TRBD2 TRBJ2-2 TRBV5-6 CASSLYGGSAGELFF TGTGCCAGCAGCTTGTATGGCGGGAGCGCCGGGGAGCTGTTTTTT
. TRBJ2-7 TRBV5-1 CASSLANGAYEQYF TGCGCCAGCAGCTTGGCCAACGGAGCCTACGAGCAGTACTTC
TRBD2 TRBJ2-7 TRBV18 CASSPIGTSGTEQYF TGTGCCAGCTCACCAATCGGGACTAGCGGGACGGAGCAGTACTTC
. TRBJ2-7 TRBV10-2 CASSVSGGTGVEQYF TGCGCCAGCAGCGTCTCTGGGGGCACCGGGGTCGAGCAGTACTTC
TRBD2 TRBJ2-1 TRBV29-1 CSVEGWTSGPNEQFF TGCAGCGTTGAAGGTTGGACTAGCGGGCCCAATGAGCAGTTCTTC
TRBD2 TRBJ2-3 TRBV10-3 CAISDPSGRLDTQYF TGTGCCATCAGTGACCCTAGCGGGAGATTAGATACGCAGTATTTT
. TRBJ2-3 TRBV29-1 CSAQGQSRTDTQYF TGCAGCGCCCAGGGCCAGTCCCGGACAGATACGCAGTATTTT
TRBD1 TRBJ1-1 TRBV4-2 CASSLGTGGASTEAFF TGTGCCAGCAGCCTCGGGACAGGGGGCGCGAGCACTGAAGCTTTCTTT
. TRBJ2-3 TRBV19 CASSQGVFSDTQYF TGTGCCAGTTCCCAGGGCGTTTTTTCAGATACGCAGTATTTT
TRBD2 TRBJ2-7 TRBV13 CASGQGLAGVRQYF TGTGCCAGCGGCCAAGGACTAGCGGGAGTCAGGCAGTACTTC
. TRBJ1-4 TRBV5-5 CASSLTTVVNEKLFF TGTGCCAGCAGCTTGACGACAGTGGTTAATGAAAAACTGTTTTTT
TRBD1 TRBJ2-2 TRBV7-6 CASSHRGPGELFF TGTGCCAGCAGCCACAGGGGGCCGGGGGAGCTGTTTTTT
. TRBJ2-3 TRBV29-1 CSVRTYTDTQYF TGCAGCGTTCGGACATACACAGATACGCAGTATTTT
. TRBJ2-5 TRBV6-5 CASSQGLETQYF TGTGCCAGCAGCCAGGGGTTGGAGACCCAGTACTTC
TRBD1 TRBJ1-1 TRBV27 CASSDRANTEAFF TGTGCCAGCAGTGACAGGGCGAACACTGAAGCTTTCTTT
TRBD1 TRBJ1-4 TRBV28 CASSSSPTDRDVKLFF TGTGCCAGCAGTTCCTCCCCCACTGACAGGGACGTAAAACTGTTTTTT